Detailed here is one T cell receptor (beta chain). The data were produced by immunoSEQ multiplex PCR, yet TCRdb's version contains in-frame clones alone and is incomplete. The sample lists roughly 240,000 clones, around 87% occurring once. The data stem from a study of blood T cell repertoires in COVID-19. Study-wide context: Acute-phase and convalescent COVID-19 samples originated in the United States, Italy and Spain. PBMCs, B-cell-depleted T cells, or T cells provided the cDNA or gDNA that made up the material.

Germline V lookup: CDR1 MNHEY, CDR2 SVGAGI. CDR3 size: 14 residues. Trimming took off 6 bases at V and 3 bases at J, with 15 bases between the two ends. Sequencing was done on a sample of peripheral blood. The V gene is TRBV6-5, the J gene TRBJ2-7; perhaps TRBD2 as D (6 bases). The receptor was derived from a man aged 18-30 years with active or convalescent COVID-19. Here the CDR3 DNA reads TGTGCCAGCAGAGGCGCCGGGACTCACTACGAGCAGTACTTC. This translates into CASRGAGTHYEQYF.